A selection of T cell receptor beta chains follows, all from one sample in a study of T cells in Graves' hyperthyroidism and ophthalmopathy. One entry per CDR3 protein results from TCRdb running MiXCR on the multiplex PCR reads. Counted here are under 450,000 distinct CDR3 sequences, approximately 13% occurring once; the ten biggest clones make up less than 25%. What was sequenced was blood. The receptors derive from a man in his thirties or forties with Graves' hyperthyroidism that later progressed to Graves' ophthalmopathy. The conserved cysteine and the conserved F or W are not part of the CDR3 here.

v_call: TRBV7-3
j_call: TRBJ2-3
cdr3_aa: ASSLTSGITDTQY

v_call: TRBV29-1
j_call: TRBJ2-2
cdr3_aa: SVRTANTGELF

v_call: TRBV5-4
j_call: TRBJ1-1
cdr3_aa: ASGDGMNTEAF

v_call: TRBV29-1
j_call: TRBJ2-7
cdr3_aa: SVEHPGNPDPYEQY

v_call: TRBV4-1
j_call: TRBJ1-2
cdr3_aa: ASSQDPQGRASNYGYT

v_call: TRBV9
j_call: TRBJ2-2
cdr3_aa: ASSVRGDGELF

v_call: TRBV20-1
j_call: TRBJ1-2
cdr3_aa: SARDVSGGFGYT

v_call: TRBV6-1
j_call: TRBJ2-7
cdr3_aa: ASSLRGASSYEQY

v_call: TRBV5-5
j_call: TRBJ2-3
cdr3_aa: ASSFDSGTDTQY

v_call: TRBV7-2
j_call: TRBJ1-3
cdr3_aa: ASSAFSGNTIY

v_call: TRBV7-8
j_call: TRBJ2-1
cdr3_aa: ASSSGLAGVKFPHNEQF

v_call: TRBV27
j_call: TRBJ2-7
cdr3_aa: ASRRLAGSYEQY

v_call: TRBV16
j_call: TRBJ1-1
cdr3_aa: ASSQHDLEAF

v_call: TRBV24-1
j_call: TRBJ2-2
cdr3_aa: ATRPTGGGNTGELF

v_call: TRBV7-2
j_call: TRBJ2-7
cdr3_aa: ASSLLRGEQY

v_call: TRBV3-1
j_call: TRBJ2-5
cdr3_aa: ASSHNSGFQETQY

v_call: TRBV18
j_call: TRBJ1-6
cdr3_aa: ASSPREPPGDSPLH

v_call: TRBV6-1
j_call: TRBJ2-3
cdr3_aa: ASSERGEGARDTQY

v_call: TRBV7-2
j_call: TRBJ1-6
cdr3_aa: ASSPGPFGSPLH

v_call: TRBV10-3
j_call: TRBJ2-1
cdr3_aa: ATLSGRGTINEQF

v_call: TRBV9
j_call: TRBJ2-3
cdr3_aa: ASSVGGTSGGATDTQY

v_call: TRBV11-3
j_call: TRBJ2-5
cdr3_aa: ASSPRGGQETQY

v_call: TRBV15
j_call: TRBJ1-5
cdr3_aa: ATSRDLGGSQPQH

v_call: TRBV29-1
j_call: TRBJ1-1
cdr3_aa: SVSIGSWTEAF

v_call: TRBV20-1
j_call: TRBJ1-2
cdr3_aa: SGSLRYGYT

v_call: TRBV12-3/TRBV12-4
j_call: TRBJ2-3
cdr3_aa: ASSLDRSTDTQY

v_call: TRBV28
j_call: TRBJ1-5
cdr3_aa: ASSLGQYEQPQH